This is a list of T cell receptor beta chains from one sample in a study of cytomegalovirus exposure and HLA in healthy donors. Measured with immunoSEQ multiplex PCR; TCRdb has only the in-frame clones, and not every one. The repertoire holds roughly 76,000 clones, with over 85% as singletons. The sequencing sample was made of PBMCs. The receptors stem from a man aged 18 to 30 in good health and CMV-seropositive. Each CDR3 is given with its conserved first and last residue. Each record gives: V gene, J gene, CDR3 length, clone size, D gene, CDR3 protein, CDR3 DNA. D genes are given only for firm matches. Not all rows give a size; the values are once, few, many and, for expanded clones, a class.

TRBV9	TRBJ2-1	22	-	TRBD2	CASSHPNEERENLQSSYNEQFF	TGTGCCAGCAGCCACCCAAATGAGGAGCGGGAGAATCTACAGAGCTCCTACAATGAGCAGTTCTTC
TRBV25-1	TRBJ2-5	16	-	TRBD1	CASSDGSGGAGETQYF	TGTGCCAGCAGTGATGGTTCAGGGGGAGCAGGGGAGACCCAGTACTTC
TRBV4-1	TRBJ2-1	16	once	TRBD2	CASSQEAGLSLNEQFF	TGCGCCAGCAGCCAAGAAGCGGGGCTATCCCTCAATGAGCAGTTCTTC
TRBV9	TRBJ2-1	14	-	TRBD2	CASSPRTSSLEQFF	TGTGCCAGCAGCCCGCGGACTAGTTCACTCGAGCAGTTCTTC
TRBV18	TRBJ2-7	15	-	TRBD2	CASSPLTSGSDEQYF	TGTGCCAGCTCACCCCTGACTAGCGGGAGCGACGAGCAGTACTTC
TRBV5-1	TRBJ1-1	15	-	-	CASSLGSLMNTEAFF	TGCGCCAGCAGCTTGGGTAGTCTTATGAACACTGAAGCTTTCTTT
TRBV10-1	TRBJ1-1	13	-	TRBD1	CASSQGSGGEAFF	TGCGCCAGCTCTCAGGGGTCAGGGGGGGAAGCTTTCTTT
TRBV7-5	TRBJ2-7	13	-	-	CARSPPGHPEQYF	TGTGCCAGAAGCCCACCGGGACACCCAGAGCAGTACTTC
TRBV19	TRBJ2-1	15	-	TRBD2	CASRIPGLAGDEQFF	TGTGCCAGTAGAATTCCGGGACTAGCGGGAGATGAGCAGTTCTTC
TRBV20-1	TRBJ1-1	10	-	-	CSAEGSEAFF	TGCAGTGCCGAGGGATCTGAAGCTTTCTTT
TRBV7-3	TRBJ2-3	17	once	TRBD2	CASALGRGLADADTQYF	TGTGCCAGCGCCCTCGGACGGGGACTAGCGGATGCAGATACGCAGTATTTT
TRBV5-1	TRBJ2-2	19	-	TRBD1	CASNVSPGTGMVRTGELFF	TGCGCCAGCAATGTTTCCCCCGGGACAGGGATGGTTAGGACCGGGGAGCTGTTTTTT
TRBV28	TRBJ2-7	11	-	TRBD2	CASSASGRKYF	TGTGCCAGCAGCGCTAGCGGGAGGAAATACTTC
TRBV2	TRBJ1-5	16	-	-	CASRPPGREGNQPQHF	TGTGCCAGCAGACCCCCGGGGAGGGAAGGCAATCAGCCCCAGCATTTT
TRBV5-1	TRBJ2-7	16	once	TRBD1	CASSLARDRDAYEQYF	TGCGCCAGCAGCTTGGCCCGGGACAGGGACGCCTACGAGCAGTACTTC
TRBV7-9	TRBJ2-1	15	-	TRBD2	CASSLGAGGPNEQFF	TGTGCCAGCAGCTTGGGAGCGGGAGGGCCTAATGAGCAGTTCTTC
TRBV7-2	TRBJ2-1	15	-	-	CASSLDQNPYNEQFF	TGTGCCAGCAGCTTAGATCAGAATCCCTACAATGAGCAGTTCTTC
TRBV5-1	TRBJ2-7	15	-	TRBD2	CASSSGASGSYEQYF	TGCGCCAGCAGCTCGGGGGCTAGCGGGAGCTACGAGCAGTACTTC
TRBV28	TRBJ2-7	15	once	TRBD1	CASSLGQGHTYEQYF	TGTGCCAGCAGTCTGGGACAGGGTCATACCTACGAGCAGTACTTC
TRBV5-5	TRBJ2-1	17	-	TRBD2	CASSLTGTSGILNEQFF	TGTGCCAGCAGCTTGACCGGGACTAGCGGGATTCTTAATGAGCAGTTCTTC
TRBV6-5	TRBJ1-2	13	-	TRBD1	CASSSQGVSGYTF	TGTGCCAGCAGTTCCCAGGGGGTCTCTGGCTACACCTTC
TRBV20-1	TRBJ2-7	11	-	TRBD2	CSAQRDYEQYF	TGCAGTGCTCAGCGGGATTACGAGCAGTACTTC
TRBV30	TRBJ2-1	11	once	TRBD2	CAQTGGSEQFF	TGTGCCCAAACCGGGGGGAGCGAGCAGTTCTTC
TRBV5-6	TRBJ2-1	14	once	TRBD1	CASTRTGGYNEQFF	TGTGCCAGCACTAGGACAGGGGGATACAATGAGCAGTTCTTC
TRBV29-1	TRBJ2-1	14	-	-	CSVEDWASNNEQFF	TGCAGCGTTGAAGATTGGGCCTCAAACAATGAGCAGTTCTTC
TRBV5-4	TRBJ1-5	15	-	-	CASSLDGKRNQPQHF	TGTGCCAGCAGCTTGGACGGGAAGCGCAATCAGCCCCAGCATTTT
TRBV4-1	TRBJ2-7	15	-	-	CASSQDRGKTYEQYF	TGCGCCAGCAGCCAAGATCGGGGAAAGACCTACGAGCAGTACTTC
TRBV20-1	TRBJ2-7	11	-	-	CSARTQYEQYF	TGCAGTGCTAGAACCCAGTACGAGCAGTACTTC
TRBV28	TRBJ1-2	16	-	TRBD1	CASRTGGAVVRYGYTF	TGTGCCAGCCGAACAGGGGGCGCGGTCGTTCGGTATGGCTACACCTTC
TRBV10-3	TRBJ1-5	13	-	-	CAISDWGTQPQHF	TGTGCCATCAGTGACTGGGGCACTCAGCCCCAGCATTTT
TRBV30	TRBJ1-2	10	-	TRBD1	CARQGVGYTF	TGTGCCCGGCAGGGGGTGGGCTACACCTTC
TRBV6-6	TRBJ1-1	16	once	TRBD1	CASSYSEGGGGTEAFF	TGTGCCAGCAGTTACTCAGAAGGGGGCGGAGGAACTGAAGCTTTCTTT
TRBV7-3	TRBJ2-1	17	-	TRBD2	CASSFIYSGGGVNEQFF	TGTGCCAGCAGCTTTATATATTCGGGAGGGGGTGTAAATGAGCAGTTCTTC
TRBV10-2	TRBJ1-5	15	-	-	CASSGRTWGNQPQHF	TGCGCCAGCAGTGGACGGACTTGGGGTAATCAGCCCCAGCATTTT
TRBV27	TRBJ2-1	13	-	-	CASSFRGGNEQFF	TGTGCCAGCAGTTTTAGGGGTGGAAATGAGCAGTTCTTC
TRBV30	TRBJ2-7	15	-	TRBD1	CAWRDSTGWSYEQYF	TGTGCCTGGAGGGATTCGACAGGGTGGTCCTACGAGCAGTACTTC
TRBV29-1	TRBJ1-1	14	-	-	CSVATGTSNTEAFF	TGCAGCGTCGCCACCGGGACAAGTAACACTGAAGCTTTCTTT
TRBV7-9	TRBJ2-2	14	-	TRBD2	CASDPRGFTGELFF	TGTGCCAGCGACCCGCGGGGGTTCACCGGGGAGCTGTTTTTT
TRBV7-3	TRBJ2-5	17	-	-	CASSRGAFSGAQETQYF	TGTGCCAGCAGTCGAGGGGCGTTTAGCGGAGCTCAAGAGACCCAGTACTTC
TRBV4-2	TRBJ2-7	17	-	TRBD2	CASSQEIAGGSLYEQYF	TGTGCCAGCAGCCAAGAGATAGCGGGAGGATCCCTGTACGAGCAGTACTTC
TRBV29-1	TRBJ1-5	14	-	TRBD1	CSVVGQGGDQPQHF	TGCAGCGTTGTCGGGCAGGGGGGCGATCAGCCCCAGCATTTT
TRBV21-1	TRBJ1-5	12	-	-	CASREDHQPQHF	TGTGCCAGCAGGGAGGACCATCAGCCCCAGCATTTT
TRBV7-9	TRBJ2-4	14	-	-	CASSSGVGKNIQYF	TGTGCCAGCAGCTCGGGAGTGGGCAAAAACATTCAGTACTTC
TRBV11-2	TRBJ1-1	14	once	-	CASSAGLPNTEAFF	TGTGCCAGCAGCGCAGGACTGCCGAACACTGAAGCTTTCTTT
TRBV4-1	TRBJ2-2	15	-	TRBD1	CASSPGTGLHGELFF	TGCGCCAGCAGCCCCGGGACAGGGCTTCACGGGGAGCTGTTTTTT
TRBV29-1	TRBJ2-1	15	-	TRBD2	CSVTGLAGGSDEQFF	TGCAGCGTAACAGGACTAGCGGGAGGGTCCGATGAGCAGTTCTTC
TRBV7-6	TRBJ2-5	15	-	TRBD1	CASSFTDREQETQYF	TGTGCCAGCAGCTTCACGGACAGGGAACAGGAGACCCAGTACTTC
TRBV18	TRBJ2-1	15	-	TRBD1	CASSPLGQGYNEQFF	TGTGCCAGCTCACCATTGGGACAGGGCTACAATGAGCAGTTCTTC
TRBV5-6	TRBJ1-2	13	-	-	CASSLSRAYGYTF	TGTGCCAGCAGCTTGAGCAGGGCCTATGGCTACACCTTC
TRBV9	TRBJ2-1	14	-	-	CASSGDPGNNEQFF	TGTGCCAGCAGCGGAGACCCGGGAAACAATGAGCAGTTCTTC
TRBV29-1	TRBJ2-1	14	-	TRBD1	CSVGDRVQGGEQFF	TGCAGCGTGGGCGACAGGGTTCAAGGGGGTGAGCAGTTCTTC
TRBV10-2	TRBJ1-4	12	-	-	CASAPAGEKLFF	TGCGCCAGCGCCCCGGCAGGTGAAAAACTGTTTTTT